The 6 T cell receptor beta chains reported below all come from one sample, sequenced in a study of T cells in Graves' hyperthyroidism and ophthalmopathy. Amplification of TCR beta CDR3 regions was performed using RNA transcripts as template. A set of HTBI primers served as the primers for a first-round RT-PCR of the TCR CDR3. TCRdb reprocessed the multiplex PCR reads via MiXCR and lists one record per CDR3 protein. The sample carries roughly 420,000 distinct CDR3 sequences, roughly 13% recorded once. The material sequenced was blood. The receptors were gathered from a woman between 18 and 29 years old with Graves' hyperthyroidism.

This clonotype turned up a few times. The gene calls are TRBV7-8 and TRBJ1-5, with 9 bases that match TRBD1. The CDR3 covers 15 residues. With V trimmed by 4 bases and J by 5 bases, 6 bases remained unmatched. Germline V gene data show CDR1 as SGHVS and CDR2 as FQNEAQ. CDR3 in amino acids: CASSSGQGFDQPQHF. In nucleotides, the CDR3 is TGTGCCAGCAGCTCCGGACAGGGGTTTGATCAGCCCCAGCATTTT.

This clonotype has more than one count but fewer than ten. As DNA, the CDR3 is TGTGCCAGCAGCGCTTTGAGGGCAAATGAGCAGTTCTTC. Amino acids: CASSALRANEQFF. The rearrangement joins TRBV9 to TRBJ2-1, with D tentatively TRBD2 (5 bases). In germline, CDR1 is SGDLS, CDR2 YYNGEE. V lost 3 bases and J 7 bases, leaving 11 bases between the germline ends. The CDR3 extends over 13 amino acids.

This clonotype was counted ten times or more. The V and J genes are TRBV19 and TRBJ1-1; 7 bases match TRBD1. Germline V gene data show CDR1 as LNHDA and CDR2 as SQIVND (reference sequence). CDR3 length: 13 amino acids. V was pared by 4 bases and J by 5 bases, with 4 bases of the junction left unmatched. Written as DNA, the CDR3 is TGTGCCAGTAGTAATAGGGGGCGAACTGAAGCTTTCTTT. Its protein product is CASSNRGRTEAFF.

This chain joins TRBV9 and TRBJ2-5; 10 bases line up with TRBD2. CDR3 length: 17 residues. J gave up 4 bases and V 4 bases, and 13 bases lay outside the gene matches. Germline V lookup: CDR1 SGDLS, CDR2 YYNGEE. The CDR3 DNA sequence: TGTGCCAGCAGCCGAGCTAGCGGGAGTTTGTCCCCAGAGACCCAGTACTTC. Translation: CASSRASGSLSPETQYF.

This clonotype has a count of ten or more. This chain uses TRBV12-3 or TRBV12-4 with TRBJ1-5, with D perhaps TRBD1 (6 bases). The CDR3 is 14 residues long. Deletions cut 5 bases from V and 3 bases from J, with 11 bases between. CDR3 nucleotides: TGTGCCAGCAGTCCGGACAGTTACAATCAGCCCCAGCATTTT. This codes for CASSPDSYNQPQHF.

V and J are TRBV2 and TRBJ2-1; 11 bases align to TRBD2. The V and J ends lost 4 bases and 3 bases, in that order; junction bases with no gene match: 8. The CDR3 extends over 17 amino acids. Germline CDR1 is SNHLY and CDR2 is FYNNEI. This CDR3 reads CASSGSSGTSGYNEQFF. CDR3 coding DNA: TGTGCCAGCAGTGGCTCCTCCGGGACTAGCGGCTACAATGAGCAGTTCTTC.